This T cell receptor (beta chain) was retrieved from a study of T-cell reconstitution after alpha-beta-depleted transplantation in children. General study results and limits: T-cell counts and diversity at one year following transplant were attributed mainly to newly produced T cells.

Note on this clonotype: Its antigen is currently unknown.

TCRbeta library preparation incorporated unique molecular identifiers. TCRdb re-called the PCR reads with MiXCR, one entry per CDR3 protein. This table holds around 960,000 distinct CDR3 sequences, about 26% found once. Source: PBMCs, mostly from graft donor cells, taken 360 days after TCRalphabeta/CD19-depleted stem cell transplant. The TCR sequence derives from a boy younger than two who had a stem cell transplant for SCID, so the T cells may come from the graft donor.

The CDR3 nucleotides read TGCAGTGCGGATAGCGGTGGCGAGCAGTTCTTC. As protein: CSADSGGEQFF. The V gene is TRBV20-1, the J gene TRBJ2-1; TRBD2 is a possible D gene (6 bases). The CDR3 totals 11 residues. Germline loops: CDR1 DFQATT, CDR2 SNEGSKA (reference sequence). Deletions cut 6 bases from V and 10 bases from J, with 13 bases between.